Sequencing of this T cell receptor beta chain was carried out in a study of blood T cell repertoires in COVID-19. Study at large: Samples taken during acute and convalescent COVID-19 were collected in the United States, Italy and Spain.

Per the original methods: Amplification with reference gene primers provided the estimates of nucleated cell counts. Some clones are missing from TCRdb's copy, which holds only in-frame ones; the method was immunoSEQ multiplex PCR. V and J calls and clone size are copied from that table; D and trimming were computed from the DNA. The repertoire holds about 230,000 clones, with roughly four fifths as singletons. The material sequenced was peripheral blood. The origin of this receptor is a woman aged 50 to 60 with acute or convalescent COVID-19.

The CDR3 coding sequence is TGTGCCAGCAGCTTGGGCCGGGTCGATGGAGGTACGCAGTATTTT. Protein sequence: CASSLGRVDGGTQYF. The gene calls are TRBV3-1 (or the pseudogene TRBV3-2) and TRBJ2-3; possible D gene TRBD2, 5 bases. CDR1 is LGHDT, CDR2 YNNKEL, per germline (reference sequence). The CDR3 has 15 residues. Trimming shortened V by 5 bases and J by 8 bases, and 20 bases separated the two germline ends.